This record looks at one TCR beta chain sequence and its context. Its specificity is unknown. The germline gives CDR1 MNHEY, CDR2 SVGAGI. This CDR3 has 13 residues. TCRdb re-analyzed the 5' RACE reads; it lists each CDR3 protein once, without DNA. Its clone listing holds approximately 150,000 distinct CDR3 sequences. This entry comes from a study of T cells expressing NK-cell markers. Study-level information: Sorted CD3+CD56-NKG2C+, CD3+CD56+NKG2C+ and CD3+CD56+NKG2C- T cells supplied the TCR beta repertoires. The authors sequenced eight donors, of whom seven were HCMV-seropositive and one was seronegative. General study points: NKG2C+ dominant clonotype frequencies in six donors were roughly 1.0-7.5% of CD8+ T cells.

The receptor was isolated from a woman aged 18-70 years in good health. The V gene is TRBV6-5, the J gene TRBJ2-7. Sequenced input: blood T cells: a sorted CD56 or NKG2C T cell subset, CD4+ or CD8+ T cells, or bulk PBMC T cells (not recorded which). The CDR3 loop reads CASSYGRSWEQYF.